A selection of T cell receptor beta chains follows, all from one sample in a study of T cell repertoires in cytomegalovirus infection. TCRdb ran MiXCR on the reads and lists one entry per CDR3 protein. Among approximately 750,000 distinct CDR3 sequences listed, about a third were seen once. The specimen was PBMCs. Every receptor here comes from a human donor in good health (CMV status not recorded). Some clones in this sample may be carry-over from other donors' samples. Each CDR3 is given with its conserved first and last residue. Fields, in order: clone size, D gene, V gene, J gene, CDR3 protein, CDR3 DNA. D genes are given only for firm matches. Not all rows give a size; the values are once, few, many and, for expanded clones, a class.

few	NA	TRBV28	TRBJ1-1	CASSAQGLNTEAFF	TGTGCCAGCAGTGCCCAGGGCTTGAACACTGAAGCTTTCTTT
few	NA	TRBV6-5	TRBJ2-3	CASRPGTPADTQYF	TGTGCCAGCAGGCCCGGGACACCAGCAGATACGCAGTATTTT
NA	NA	TRBV5-1	TRBJ2-6	CASSTIRGPGANVLTF	TGCGCCAGCAGTACCATAAGGGGACCCGGGGCCAACGTCCTGACTTTC
NA	NA	TRBV5-1	TRBJ2-7	CASSLEGPNYEQYF	TGCGCCAGCAGCTTGGAGGGACCGAACTACGAGCAGTACTTC
NA	TRBD2	TRBV6-2/TRBV6-3	TRBJ2-1	CASSYSILAGSSYNEQFF	TGTGCCAGCAGTTACTCGATCCTAGCGGGTAGCTCCTACAATGAGCAGTTCTTC
NA	TRBD1	TRBV28	TRBJ1-5	CASSFPPSSGTGHGQPQHF	TGTGCCAGCAGTTTCCCCCCGTCCTCTGGGACAGGGCATGGTCAGCCCCAGCATTTT
NA	NA	TRBV7-8	TRBJ2-3	CASSLGTPDTDTQYF	TGTGCCAGCAGCTTAGGGACACCCGACACAGATACGCAGTATTTT
NA	NA	TRBV7-2	TRBJ2-1	CASSLDGGAPYNEQFF	TGTGCCAGCAGCTTAGATGGCGGGGCCCCCTACAATGAGCAGTTCTTC
NA	TRBD1	TRBV19	TRBJ1-1	CASSQGTGTETTEAFF	TGTGCCAGTAGTCAAGGGACAGGTACCGAAACAACTGAAGCTTTCTTT
few	TRBD1	TRBV6-1	TRBJ1-5	CASSEKAGGFGNQPQHF	TGTGCCAGCAGTGAAAAGGCAGGGGGCTTCGGCAATCAGCCCCAGCATTTT
many	NA	TRBV28	TRBJ2-1	CASSGPGVDEQFF	TGTGCCAGCAGCGGCCCGGGAGTCGATGAGCAGTTCTTC
NA	TRBD2	TRBV30	TRBJ2-1	CASRGAGENEQFF	TGTGCCTCCCGAGGGGCGGGAGAGAATGAGCAGTTCTTC
many	NA	TRBV25-1	TRBJ1-1	CASIGTGAGTPSGNTEAFF	TGTGCCAGCATTGGTACTGGGGCGGGAACCCCCAGTGGGAACACTGAAGCTTTCTTT
NA	NA	TRBV15	TRBJ1-1	CATSRDRAFF	TGTGCCACCAGCAGAGACAGGGCTTTCTTT
NA	TRBD2	TRBV28	TRBJ2-1	CASTHGLAGANEQFF	TGTGCCAGCACCCATGGACTAGCGGGAGCCAATGAGCAGTTCTTC
many	NA	TRBV4-1	TRBJ1-1	CASSQDSGPRRHAEAFF	TGCGCCAGCAGCCAAGATAGCGGCCCGAGGAGGCACGCTGAAGCTTTCTTT
few	TRBD1	TRBV12-3/TRBV12-4	TRBJ1-2	CASSFGQGAGGYTF	TGTGCCAGCAGTTTCGGGCAGGGGGCAGGAGGCTACACCTTC
few	TRBD1	TRBV2	TRBJ1-2	CASLGPGGVGDGYTF	TGTGCCAGCCTGGGTCCAGGGGGCGTCGGGGATGGCTACACCTTC
few	NA	TRBV10-3	TRBJ2-5	CAISPGGDQETQYF	TGTGCCATCAGCCCCGGTGGGGATCAAGAGACCCAGTACTTC
NA	TRBD1	TRBV10-3	TRBJ2-3	CASNRGTGTDTQYF	TGTGCCAGCAACAGGGGTACTGGCACAGATACGCAGTATTTT
once	NA	TRBV6-4	TRBJ1-1	CASSVGVDTEAFF	TGTGCCAGCAGTGTCGGGGTGGACACTGAAGCTTTCTTT
NA	NA	TRBV20-1	TRBJ1-2	CSARIQGRWYGYTF	TGCAGTGCTAGAATCCAGGGAAGGTGGTATGGCTACACCTTC
NA	NA	TRBV27	TRBJ1-2	CASTPNPGRGSYGYTF	TGTGCCAGCACCCCCAACCCCGGACGGGGGTCCTATGGCTACACCTTC
NA	NA	TRBV20-1	TRBJ2-2	CSAQDRHTGELFF	TGCAGCGCACAAGACAGACACACCGGGGAGCTGTTTTTT
NA	NA	TRBV27	TRBJ1-5	CASSPLGRDYQPQHF	TGTGCCAGCAGCCCTTTGGGACGGGATTATCAGCCCCAGCATTTT
few	NA	TRBV11-1	TRBJ2-1	CASSLASSLNEQFF	TGTGCCAGCAGCTTAGCGTCTAGTCTCAATGAGCAGTTCTTC
many	TRBD2	TRBV7-9	TRBJ2-3	CASSTGTSGTDTQYF	TGTGCCAGCAGCACCGGGACTAGCGGGACAGATACGCAGTATTTT
NA	TRBD1	TRBV28	TRBJ1-4	CASSFPDRVAEKLFF	TGTGCCAGCAGTTTCCCGGACAGGGTGGCTGAAAAACTGTTTTTT
once	NA	TRBV5-1	TRBJ1-1	CASTPAGGNTEAFF	TGCGCCAGCACCCCCGCGGGTGGAAACACTGAAGCTTTCTTT
NA	NA	TRBV6-5	TRBJ1-1	CASSYLASADSKAFF	TGTGCCAGCAGTTACCTGGCGTCCGCGGACAGTAAAGCTTTCTTT
few	NA	TRBV12-3/TRBV12-4	TRBJ1-3	CASSYRPGTRNTIYF	TGTGCCAGCAGTTATCGCCCAGGGACTCGAAACACCATATATTTT
NA	NA	TRBV24-1	TRBJ2-2	CATSASTGELFF	TGTGCCACCAGTGCCTCCACCGGGGAGCTGTTTTTT
many	TRBD1	TRBV10-3	TRBJ2-7	CAMGDRDSYEQYF	TGTGCCATGGGAGACAGGGACTCCTACGAGCAGTACTTC
NA	NA	TRBV7-8	TRBJ2-2	CASSLLGLGVGELFF	TGTGCCAGCAGCTTATTGGGCCTTGGGGTCGGGGAGCTGTTTTTT
NA	TRBD1	TRBV20-1	TRBJ2-3	CSARVRQGATQYF	TGCAGTGCTAGAGTGCGACAGGGGGCAACGCAGTATTTT
NA	TRBD2	TRBV6-6	TRBJ2-3	CASVVAGNTDTQYF	TGTGCCAGTGTTGTAGCGGGGAACACAGATACGCAGTATTTT
few	NA	TRBV6-1	TRBJ1-3	CASSWNPGNTIYF	TGTGCCAGCAGCTGGAATCCTGGAAACACCATATATTTT
NA	NA	TRBV28	TRBJ2-5	CASTSRGAGETQYF	TGTGCCAGCACCTCTAGGGGGGCTGGGGAGACCCAGTACTTC
NA	NA	TRBV5-4	TRBJ1-6	CASSSAGFYYNSPLHF	TGTGCCAGCAGCTCGGCAGGGTTCTACTATAATTCACCCCTCCACTTT
many	TRBD1	TRBV7-2	TRBJ1-2	CASSQGQFNYGYTF	TGTGCCAGCAGCCAGGGACAGTTTAACTATGGCTACACCTTC
NA	NA	TRBV3-1	TRBJ1-5	CASSPGGVGNQPQHF	TGTGCCAGCAGTCCGGGAGGGGTCGGCAATCAGCCCCAGCATTTT
few	TRBD1	TRBV11-3	TRBJ2-5	CASSLSSTGGHQETQYF	TGTGCCAGCAGCTTATCCTCGACAGGGGGGCACCAAGAGACCCAGTACTTC
many	TRBD2	TRBV7-8	TRBJ2-2	CASSLRAGVGYTGELFF	TGTGCCAGCAGCTTAAGAGCGGGAGTGGGATACACCGGGGAGCTGTTTTTT
NA	NA	TRBV28	TRBJ2-7	CASSLNEGSPYEQYF	TGTGCCAGCAGTTTAAACGAGGGGTCTCCCTACGAGCAGTACTTC
many	NA	TRBV7-8	TRBJ2-7	CASSQTLASSYEQYF	TGTGCCAGCAGCCAGACCCTTGCGAGCTCCTACGAGCAGTACTTC
NA	TRBD1	TRBV12-3/TRBV12-4	TRBJ1-4	CASSPDGTVNEKLFF	TGTGCCAGCAGTCCCGACGGGACAGTTAATGAAAAACTGTTTTTT
NA	NA	TRBV7-4	TRBJ1-1	CASSLQSRQTEAFF	TGTGCCAGCAGCTTACAATCAAGACAGACTGAAGCTTTCTTT
NA	NA	TRBV28	TRBJ2-2	CASRGDLNTGELYF	TGTGCCAGCAGGGGGGACTTGAACACCGGGGAGCTGTATTTT
few	TRBD1	TRBV28	TRBJ1-1	CASSLSDRGMNTEAFF	TGTGCCAGCAGTTTATCCGACAGGGGGATGAACACTGAAGCTTTCTTT
many	NA	TRBV7-8	TRBJ1-3	CASRQLDSGNTIYF	TGTGCCAGCAGACAGTTAGACTCCGGAAACACCATATATTTT
few	NA	TRBV7-2	TRBJ1-6	CASSLRDGVNSPLHF	TGTGCCAGCAGCCTCCGGGACGGTGTTAATTCACCCCTCCACTTT
NA	NA	TRBV7-9	TRBJ2-2	CASSPWLGDNTGELFF	TGTGCCAGCAGCCCCTGGCTAGGGGACAACACCGGGGAGCTGTTTTTT
NA	TRBD1	TRBV28	TRBJ2-7	CASMGTGHSSYEQYF	TGTGCCAGCATGGGGACAGGGCACAGTAGCTACGAGCAGTACTTC
NA	NA	TRBV28	TRBJ1-5	CASRTDLNQPHHF	TGTGCCAGCAGGACAGATCTTAATCAGCCCCACCATTTT
few	TRBD1	TRBV9	TRBJ1-5	CASSAGTGERDPADQPQHF	TGTGCCAGCAGCGCCGGGACAGGGGAAAGGGACCCGGCGGATCAGCCCCAGCATTTT
few	NA	TRBV4-1	TRBJ1-2	CASSQDRGVSIYGYTF	TGCGCCAGCAGCCAAGATCGGGGGGTTAGCATCTATGGCTACACCTTC
few	NA	TRBV5-1	TRBJ2-5	CASGRDQETQYF	TGCGCCAGCGGCAGAGATCAAGAGACCCAGTACTTC
few	NA	TRBV24-1	TRBJ1-5	CATSDRDMRREQPQHF	TGTGCCACCAGTGACCGGGACATGAGAAGGGAACAGCCCCAGCATTTT
NA	TRBD1	TRBV10-1	TRBJ1-1	CASSSTGWDTEAFF	TGCGCCAGCAGTTCGACAGGGTGGGACACTGAAGCTTTCTTT